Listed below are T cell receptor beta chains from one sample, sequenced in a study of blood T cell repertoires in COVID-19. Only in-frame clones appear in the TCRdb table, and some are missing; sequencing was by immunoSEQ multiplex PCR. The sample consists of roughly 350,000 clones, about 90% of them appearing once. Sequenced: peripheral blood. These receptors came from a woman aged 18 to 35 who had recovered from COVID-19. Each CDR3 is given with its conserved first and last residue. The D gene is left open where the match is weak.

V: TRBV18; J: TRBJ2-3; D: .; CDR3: CASSPPPFDTQYF
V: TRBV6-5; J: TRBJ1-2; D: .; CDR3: CASSYSQTGMNYGYTF
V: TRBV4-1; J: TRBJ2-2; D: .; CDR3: CASSPTRNTGELFF
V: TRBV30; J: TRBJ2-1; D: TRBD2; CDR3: CAWRRGLAQNEQFF
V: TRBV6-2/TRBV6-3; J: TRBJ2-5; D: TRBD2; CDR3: CASSYPLAGAYQETQYF
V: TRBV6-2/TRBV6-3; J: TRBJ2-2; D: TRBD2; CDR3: CASSYTFARALAANTGELFF
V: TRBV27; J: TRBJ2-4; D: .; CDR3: CASSLLGFAKNIQYF
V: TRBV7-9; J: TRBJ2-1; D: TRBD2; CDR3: CASSPRWREAFNNEQFF
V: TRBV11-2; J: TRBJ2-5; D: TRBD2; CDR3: CASSPAGGGETQYF
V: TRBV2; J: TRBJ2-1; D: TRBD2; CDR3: CASSGVVLAVEQFF
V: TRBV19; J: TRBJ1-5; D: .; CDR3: CASSIERGRMNQPQHF
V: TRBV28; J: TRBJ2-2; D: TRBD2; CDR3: CASLKELAGGPGELFF
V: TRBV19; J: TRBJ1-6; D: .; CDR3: CASRARQNSPLHF
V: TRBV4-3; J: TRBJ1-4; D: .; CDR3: CASSQAWALGSLNEKLFF
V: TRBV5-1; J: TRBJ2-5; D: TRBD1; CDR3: CASSPGTDNLETQYF
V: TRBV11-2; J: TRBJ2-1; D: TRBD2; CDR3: CASSLGGRAFHSEQFF
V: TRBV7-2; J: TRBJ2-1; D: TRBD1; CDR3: CASSDRDREYNEQFF
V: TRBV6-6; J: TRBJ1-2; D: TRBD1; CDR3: CASTNHPGQGRDYTF
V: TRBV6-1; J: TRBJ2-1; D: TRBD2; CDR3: CASSEAPGLAGGNYNEQFF
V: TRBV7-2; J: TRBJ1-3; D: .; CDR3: CASSLVPGLYSGNTIYF
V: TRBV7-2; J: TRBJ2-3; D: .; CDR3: CASSLPGTDTQYF
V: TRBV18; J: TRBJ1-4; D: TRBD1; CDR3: CASSPTTGALNEKLFF
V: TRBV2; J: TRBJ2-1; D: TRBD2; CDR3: CASSVTSGMDEQFF
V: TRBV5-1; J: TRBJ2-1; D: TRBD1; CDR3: CASSPLGQTFDEQFF
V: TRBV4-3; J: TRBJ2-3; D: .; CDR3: CASSQVPIGGSSTDTQYF
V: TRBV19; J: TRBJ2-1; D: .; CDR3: CASSIAPPEQFF
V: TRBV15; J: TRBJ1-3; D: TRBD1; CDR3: CATSRDRVQGAGNTIYF
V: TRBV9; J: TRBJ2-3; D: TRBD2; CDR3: CASSVAPAGGAGTDTQYF
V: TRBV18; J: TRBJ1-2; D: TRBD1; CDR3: CASSPLGTGGSRPGYTF
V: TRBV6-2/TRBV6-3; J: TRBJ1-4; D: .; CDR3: CASSYPAGSFGEKLFF
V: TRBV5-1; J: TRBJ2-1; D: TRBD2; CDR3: CASSSTSGSHNEQFF
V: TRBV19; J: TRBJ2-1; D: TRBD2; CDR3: CASSRLAGGYNEQFF
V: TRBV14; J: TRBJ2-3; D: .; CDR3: CASSQHTGLSSTDTQYF
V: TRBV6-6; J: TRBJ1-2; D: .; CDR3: CASSRNPRVNYGYTF
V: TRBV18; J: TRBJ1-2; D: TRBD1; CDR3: CASSPPTGQDLLYGYTF